Here is one T cell receptor beta chain with its context. What it binds is unknown. This record belongs to a study of T cell responses to AZD1222 COVID-19 vaccine. Overall study: Pooling was applied to second doses at about 4 or about 12 weeks. Findings of the study overall: Spike-specific TCR breadth and depth rose after two AZD1222 doses. Possibly, clonal diversity was underestimated; donors were largely white British and included more females. In the spike-specific TCR repertoire, nearly half reportedly target unmutated variant regions.

The CDR3 totals 12 residues. Trimming cost V 4 bases and J 8 bases; bases outside gene matches: 4. Germline V gene sequence: CDR1 SGHRS, CDR2 YFSETQ. Profiled with immunoSEQ multiplex PCR; TCRdb holds only in-frame clones, not every one. Counted here are about 140,000 clones, 92% occurring once; the ten biggest clones make up 3.1%. The clonotype was recovered from an adult in good health. The chain carries TRBV5-1 and TRBJ1-1, with 8 bases aligning to TRBD1. The material sequenced was peripheral blood, taken on day 0 of AZD1222 vaccination. CDR3 DNA: TGCGCCAGCAGCAGGGGACAGGAAGAAGCTTTCTTT. It encodes CASSRGQEEAFF.